This is a list of T cell receptor beta chains from one sample in a study of cytomegalovirus exposure and HLA in healthy donors. Assay used: immunoSEQ multiplex PCR; TCRdb lists only in-frame clones, some missing. Of around 36,000 clones listed, more than 80% are singletons. Source material: PBMCs. The receptors here all came from a woman aged 40 to 49 in good health and CMV-seropositive. The CDR3 runs from the conserved cysteine through the conserved F or W. D genes are given only for firm matches. Only part of the rows carry a size: once, few, many, or a class if the clone is expanded.

abundance | j_gene | d_gene | v_gene | CDR3aa | CDR3nt
few | TRBJ1-5 | - | TRBV2 | CASSESGPQHF | TGTGCCAGCAGTGAATCGGGTCCCCAGCATTTT
- | TRBJ2-7 | - | TRBV5-1 | CASSLGRGLSYEQYF | TGCGCCAGCAGCTTGGGTCGCGGCCTCTCCTACGAGCAGTACTTC
once | TRBJ1-1 | TRBD1 | TRBV19 | CATITGETEAFF | TGTGCCACAATTACAGGGGAGACTGAAGCTTTCTTT
- | TRBJ1-4 | - | TRBV6-5 | CASSYNPTGDNEKLFF | TGTGCCAGCAGTTACAACCCGACAGGCGATAATGAAAAACTGTTTTTT
few | TRBJ2-5 | - | TRBV27 | CASRSSQETQYF | TGTGCCAGCAGGTCCTCTCAAGAGACCCAGTACTTC
- | TRBJ2-3 | - | TRBV4-1 | CASSHYVGDTQYF | TGCGCCAGCAGCCATTACGTCGGAGATACGCAGTATTTT
- | TRBJ2-7 | - | TRBV7-8 | CASSWGGAQEQYF | TGTGCCAGCAGCTGGGGGGGGGCGCAGGAGCAGTACTTC
- | TRBJ2-7 | - | TRBV6-1 | CASVNYEQYF | TGTGCCAGCGTCAACTACGAGCAGTACTTC
once | TRBJ2-5 | TRBD1 | TRBV2 | CASSADRGGQETQYF | TGTGCCAGCAGTGCGGACAGGGGTGGACAAGAGACCCAGTACTTC
few | TRBJ1-1 | - | TRBV4-1 | CASSQEKARGTEAFF | TGCGCCAGCAGCCAAGAAAAAGCCAGGGGCACTGAAGCTTTCTTT
once | TRBJ2-7 | TRBD1 | TRBV2 | CASTSLTGGSSYEQYF | TGTGCCAGCACCTCCCTTACAGGGGGCTCCTCCTACGAGCAGTACTTC
- | TRBJ2-5 | - | TRBV21-1 | CASSKERCGAETQYF | TGTGCCAGCAGCAAAGAGCGGTGCGGAGCAGAGACCCAGTACTTC
- | TRBJ2-7 | TRBD1 | TRBV19 | CASSQTGNPYEQYF | TGTGCCAGTAGTCAGACAGGGAACCCATACGAGCAGTACTTC